Each of the 30 T cell receptor beta chains below was sequenced from the same sample in a study of shared clonotypes between healthy human individuals. Naive CD8 cells lacked CD45RO and underwent positive selection for CCR7, leaving out terminally differentiated effector memory CD45RA+ cells. Sequenced by immunoSEQ multiplex PCR; TCRdb stores in-frame clones only, minus some. The table shows about 2.1 million clones, with about 93% occurring only once. The specimen was naive CD8+ T cells from PBMCs. These receptors were collected from a man aged 18 to 30 in good health. Some clones in this sample may be carry-over from other donors' samples.

A note on this clone: Distinct nucleotide sequences in the sample also encode this CDR3. The chain is built from TRBV11-2 and TRBJ2-3; D is unresolved. Trimming took off 1 base at V and 6 bases at J, with 5 bases between the two ends. Germline V gene data show CDR1 as SGHAT and CDR2 as FQNNGV. CDR3 length: 12 amino acids. The CDR3 DNA is TGTGCCAGCAGCTTAGTTTCCGATACGCAGTATTTT. This sequence encodes CASSLVSDTQYF. The variable domain in full, completed from reference TRBV11-2 and TRBJ2-3, reads EAGVAQSPRYKIIEKRQSVAFWCNPISGHATLYWYQQILGQGPKLLIQFQNNGVVDDSQLPKDRFSAERLKGVDSTLKIQPAKLEDSAVYLCASSLVSDTQYFGPGTRLTVL.

The gene calls are TRBV7-9 and TRBJ1-4; D unresolved. The germline V and J ends were trimmed by 4 bases and 2 bases, with 17 bases remaining between them. The CDR3 is 17 amino acids. CDR1 and CDR2 from the germline V gene are SEHNR and FQNEAQ (reference sequence). CDR3 region: CASSSPKGRETNEKLFF. In nucleotides, the CDR3 is TGTGCCAGCAGCTCCCCCAAGGGTAGGGAGACTAATGAAAAACTGTTTTTT.

The rearrangement links TRBV9 to TRBJ2-3, with TRBD1 matching over 9 bases. After removal of 6 bases from V and 5 bases from J, the junction contained 7 bases not matched to a gene. CDR3 length: 14 residues. In germline, CDR1 is SGDLS, CDR2 YYNGEE. The chain's CDR3 is CASNTGGVLDTQYF. The CDR3 nucleotides read TGTGCCAGCAACACAGGGGGCGTCTTAGATACGCAGTATTTT.

The genes are TRBV13 and TRBJ2-3; D unclear. Trimming cost V 4 bases and J 10 bases, with 18 bases left between them. This CDR3 has 14 residues. CDR1 PRHDT and CDR2 FYEKMQ come from the germline V gene (reference sequence). The chain's CDR3 is CASSSNGPGMSQYF. CDR3 nucleotides: TGTGCCAGCAGCTCCAACGGGCCGGGCATGTCGCAGTATTTT. Combining the CDR3 with reference TRBV13 and TRBJ2-3 gives the whole variable domain AAGVIQSPRHLIKEKRETATLKCYPIPRHDTVYWYQQGPGQDPQFLISFYEKMQSDKGSIPDRFSAQQFSDYHSELNMSSLELGDSALYFCASSSNGPGMSQYFGPGTRLTVL.

The rearrangement uses TRBV4-3 and TRBJ2-1, with 14 bases that match TRBD2. The CDR3 extends over 15 amino acids. CDR1 and CDR2 (germline): LGHNA, YSLEER. Unmatched junction bases numbered 5, after V lost 4 bases and J lost 9 bases. The CDR3 reads CASSPGLAGAGEQFF. The CDR3 nucleotides are TGCGCCAGCAGCCCGGGACTAGCGGGAGCGGGTGAGCAGTTCTTC.

V gene TRBV9 combines with J gene TRBJ2-7; D is tentatively TRBD1 or TRBD2 (7 bases each). Germline CDR1 and CDR2: SGDLS and YYNGEE. The CDR3 contains 16 residues. Trimming stripped 4 bases from V and 6 bases from J, with 23 bases between. The CDR3 loop reads CASSLWEGAQPGEQYF. CDR3 sequence (DNA): TGTGCCAGCAGCCTCTGGGAGGGGGCCCAACCAGGCGAGCAGTACTTC.

As concerns this clone: The sample has other DNA sequences that encode this CDR3 too. The chain combines TRBV9 with TRBJ2-7; D might be TRBD1 (6 bases). The V and J ends lost 0 bases and 1 base respectively, with 11 bases between them. From germline, CDR1 is SGDLS and CDR2 YYNGEE. The CDR3 sequence is 15 residues long. CDR3: CASSVEAGASYEQYF. The CDR3 region has the DNA TGTGCCAGCAGCGTAGAGGCAGGGGCGTCCTACGAGCAGTACTTC.

The rearrangement uses TRBV6-4 and TRBJ1-5, with D uncertain. V lost 0 bases and J 5 bases, leaving 8 bases between the germline ends. In germline, CDR1 is MRHNA, CDR2 SNTAGT. This CDR3 has 14 residues. The CDR3 loop is CASSDSMTHQPQHF. The CDR3 bases are TGTGCCAGCAGTGACTCGATGACTCATCAGCCCCAGCATTTT.

This sequence joins TRBV1 and TRBJ2-1; TRBD2 reflects the table's D call only, with no check against the DNA. TRBV1 is a pseudogene. The CDR3 has 18 amino acids. Written as DNA, the CDR3 is TGCACCAGCAGCCAAGCTAACGGGAGGTTAAGCTCCTACAATGAGCAGTTCTTC. It yields the protein CTSSQANGRLSSYNEQFF.

V gene TRBV9 combines with J gene TRBJ2-5; TRBD2 agrees at 9 bases. Per the germline V gene, CDR1 is SGDLS and CDR2 is YYNGEE. V lost 2 bases to trimming and J lost 3 bases; unmatched junction nucleotides: 8. CDR3 length equals 16 residues. The CDR3 reads CASSVNREREEETQYF. In DNA, the CDR3 is TGTGCCAGCAGCGTGAATCGGGAGCGGGAGGAAGAGACCCAGTACTTC.

V gene TRBV27 combines with J gene TRBJ2-7; D may be TRBD1 or TRBD2 (6 bases each). Per germline, CDR1 MNHEY and CDR2 SMNVEV (reference sequence). V was trimmed by 2 bases and J by 1 base, leaving 12 bases between them. CDR3 length equals 15 residues. The CDR3 loop is CASSLRGEWSYEQYF. For the CDR3, the DNA is TGTGCCAGCAGTTTAAGGGGGGAGTGGTCCTACGAGCAGTACTTC.

This rearrangement joins TRBV5-4 to TRBJ2-1, with D perhaps TRBD2 (6 bases). This CDR3 comprises 16 residues. V shed 0 bases and J shed 9 bases, with 19 bases lying between them. Per the germline V gene, CDR1 is SGHNT and CDR2 is YYREEE (reference sequence). CDR3: CASSLVPREVSGEQFF. Written as DNA, the CDR3 is TGTGCCAGCAGCTTGGTACCCAGGGAGGTGTCTGGTGAGCAGTTCTTC.

This chain connects TRBV2 to TRBJ1-1, with D tentatively TRBD1 (6 bases). Germline V lookup: CDR1 SNHLY, CDR2 FYNNEI. V lost 7 bases and J lost 5, with 14 bases in between. The CDR3 spans 13 residues. This CDR3 reads CASIEGGGTEAFF. The CDR3 nucleotides are TGTGCCAGCATTGAGGGAGGGGGGACTGAAGCTTTCTTT. The complete variable domain, with remaining parts taken from reference TRBV2 and TRBJ1-1, reads EPEVTQTPSHQVTQMGQEVILRCVPISNHLYFYWYRQILGQKVEFLVSFYNNEISEKSEIFDDQFSVERPDGSNFTLKIRSTKLEDSAMYFCASIEGGGTEAFFGQGTRLTVV.

The chain uses TRBV7-8 and TRBJ2-3; 8 nucleotides align to TRBD2. The CDR3 is made up of 17 amino acids. V was pared by 0 bases and J by 5 bases, with 10 bases of the junction left unmatched. The germline gives CDR1 SGHVS, CDR2 FQNEAQ. The CDR3 DNA reads as TGTGCCAGCAGCTTAGCCTTCGGCGGGAGGATCGGAGATACGCAGTATTTT. Protein sequence: CASSLAFGGRIGDTQYF.

The chain couples TRBV5-1 to TRBJ2-1; 9 nucleotides agree with TRBD1. This CDR3 comprises 16 residues. The germline V gene has CDR1 SGHRS and CDR2 YFSETQ. The V gene end was trimmed by 0 bases and the J gene end by 6 bases; junction bases not matched to a gene: 7. CDR3 bases: TGCGCCAGCAGCTTGGCCGGGACAGGGATCTTCAATGAGCAGTTCTTC. It yields the protein CASSLAGTGIFNEQFF. The full variable domain, completed using reference TRBV5-1 and TRBJ2-1, is KAGVTQTPRYLIKTRGQQVTLSCSPISGHRSVSWYQQTPGQGLQFLFEYFSETQRNKGNFPGRFSGRQFSNSRSEMNVSTLELGDSALYLCASSLAGTGIFNEQFFGPGTRLTVL.

This clone came up once. The gene calls are TRBV27 and TRBJ2-1; 12 nucleotides match TRBD1. CDR1 MNHEY and CDR2 SMNVEV come from the germline V gene (reference sequence). CDR3 length: 16 residues. J gave up 7 bases and V 4 bases, and 8 bases lay outside the gene matches. Here the CDR3 reads CASSSPGTGGWNEQFF. The CDR3 DNA is TGTGCCAGCAGTTCACCGGGGACAGGGGGCTGGAATGAGCAGTTCTTC.

V gene TRBV19 combines with J gene TRBJ1-3; the match to TRBD1 covers 7 bases. Unmatched junction bases numbered 9, after V lost 7 bases and J lost 3 bases. Looked up from germline, CDR1 is LNHDA and CDR2 is SQIVND (reference sequence). The CDR3 covers 15 residues. The CDR3 DNA sequence: TGTGCCAGTACAATGGACAGGCGGATTGGAAACACCATATATTTT. This codes for CASTMDRRIGNTIYF.

This rearrangement joins TRBV30 to TRBJ1-2; D perhaps matches TRBD1 (5 bases). The CDR3 is 14 amino acids. Trimming shortened V by 4 bases and J by 4 bases, and 16 bases separated the two germline ends. The germline V gene has CDR1 GTSNPN and CDR2 SVGIG (reference sequence). The CDR3 bases are TGTGCCTGGACCCACTGGGGCGCGGGCTATGGCTACACCTTC. It specifies CAWTHWGAGYGYTF.

The chain recombines TRBV27 with TRBJ1-4; TRBD1 matches 7 bases. The CDR3 totals 15 residues. The V segment lost 2 bases and the J segment 8 bases; nucleotides outside the gene matches: 8. Germline values: CDR1 MNHEY, CDR2 SMNVEV (reference sequence). This CDR3 reads CASSLHGAGGEKLFF. The DNA for the CDR3 is TGTGCCAGCAGTTTACATGGGGCAGGGGGGGAAAAACTGTTTTTT.

The chain links TRBV6-1 to TRBJ1-2; a weak D match, TRBD1 (5 bases). Trimming took 5 bases from V and 6 from J, leaving 19 bases between them. Germline loops: CDR1 MNHNS, CDR2 SASEGT. The CDR3 has 15 residues. The CDR3 DNA sequence: TGTGCCAGCAGTAGGCTATCTGGGGCAGGGAATGGCTACACCTTC. This encodes CASSRLSGAGNGYTF.

The chain couples TRBV11-2 to TRBJ2-2; D is unclear. CDR1 is SGHAT, CDR2 FQNNGV, per germline. This CDR3 contains 12 residues. V lost 0 bases and J lost 9, with 5 bases in between. The DNA of the CDR3 is TGTGCCAGCAGCTTAGATTTGCGGGAGCTGTTTTTT. It encodes CASSLDLRELFF.

This clone was recorded only once. This chain connects TRBV19 to TRBJ1-4; D is uncertain. The CDR3 has 16 amino acids. The V end was cut by 5 bases, the J end by 0 bases, with 13 bases between. The germline V gene encodes CDR1 LNHDA and CDR2 SQIVND (reference sequence). CDR3 residues: CASSFLRSATNEKLFF. CDR3 coding DNA: TGTGCCAGTAGTTTCCTAAGGAGTGCAACTAATGAAAAACTGTTTTTT. The complete variable domain, with remaining parts taken from reference TRBV19 and TRBJ1-4, reads DGGITQSPKYLFRKEGQNVTLSCEQNLNHDAMYWYRQDPGQGLRLIYYSQIVNDFQKGDIAEGYSVSREKKESFPLTVTSAQKNPTAFYLCASSFLRSATNEKLFFGSGTQLSVL.

The CDR3 protein is CASSPFLGLAYEQYF. The CDR3, as DNA: TGTGCCAGCAGTCCTTTCTTAGGACTAGCCTACGAGCAGTACTTC. This chain uses TRBV27 with TRBJ2-7; 7 nucleotides line up with TRBD2. This CDR3 contains 15 residues. Unmatched junction bases numbered 9, after V lost 5 bases and J lost 2 bases. The germline V gene has CDR1 MNHEY and CDR2 SMNVEV (reference sequence).

This clone was counted between two and nine times. The chain carries TRBV10-2 and TRBJ1-1; D gene uncertain. CDR3 length: 12 amino acids. The V and J ends lost 10 bases and 1 base respectively, with 10 bases between them. From germline, CDR1 is WSHSY and CDR2 SAAADI. The chain's CDR3 is CATAPGNTEAFF. CDR3 in DNA: TGCGCCACCGCCCCAGGGAACACTGAAGCTTTCTTT.

The V and J genes are TRBV6-5 and TRBJ1-2; no clear D. CDR3 length: 13 residues. V lost 6 bases, J lost 7 bases, and 15 bases lay in between. The germline V gene has CDR1 MNHEY and CDR2 SVGAGI. CDR3 amino acids: CASSQTPRSGYTF. The CDR3 DNA is TGTGCCAGCAGCCAGACCCCGCGTAGTGGCTACACCTTC.

Points on this clone: The sample contains more than one DNA sequence encoding this CDR3. The CDR3, as DNA: TGTGCCAGCAGCTCCCGGGACAGGGACACAGATACGCAGTATTTT. It specifies CASSSRDRDTDTQYF. The rearrangement uses TRBV7-2 and TRBJ2-3; TRBD1 agrees at 9 bases. Germline V CDR1 and CDR2: SGHTA, FQGNSA. J lost 2 bases, V lost 4 bases, and 4 bases had no gene match. The CDR3 covers 15 residues. The full variable domain, rest sourced from reference TRBV7-2 and TRBJ2-3, is GAGVSQSPSNKVTEKGKDVELRCDPISGHTALYWYRQSLGQGLEFLIYFQGNSAPDKSGLPSDRFSAERTGGSVSTLTIQRTQQEDSAVYLCASSSRDRDTDTQYFGPGTRLTVL.

The CDR3 nucleotides are TGTGCCAGCAGCTTCGGGACTAGCGGGCTAGCCAAAAACATTCAGTACTTC. It yields the protein CASSFGTSGLAKNIQYF. The chain carries TRBV5-6 and TRBJ2-4; TRBD2 agrees at 12 bases. Trimming took 2 bases from V and 0 from J; bases not matched to a gene: 3. The CDR3 is 17 residues long. From germline, CDR1 is SGHDT and CDR2 YYEEEE.

A word on this clone: Other nucleotide sequences in the sample specify the same CDR3. V gene TRBV4-1 combines with J gene TRBJ2-7; the D gene is possibly TRBD2 (5 bases). Germline V gives CDR1 MGHRA, CDR2 YSYEKL. CDR3 length: 13 amino acids. V was shortened by 1 base and J by 3 bases, with 7 bases between the two germline ends. CDR3: CASSQAGSYEQYF. The CDR3 coding sequence is TGCGCCAGCAGCCAAGCGGGAAGCTACGAGCAGTACTTC.

The rearrangement links TRBV4-1 to TRBJ1-1; TRBD1 is a possible D gene (5 bases). The CDR3 is 16 residues long. Germline V gives CDR1 MGHRA, CDR2 YSYEKL. Trimming stripped 2 bases from V and 1 base from J, with 14 bases between. CDR3 nucleotides: TGCGCCAGCAGCCAACCTCCCCCGACAGCGAACACTGAAGCTTTCTTT. This translates into CASSQPPPTANTEAFF.

The gene calls are TRBV7-2 and TRBJ2-2; 7 bases are a match to TRBD2. The CDR3 totals 13 residues. Germline assignment: CDR1 SGHTA and CDR2 FQGNSA. The trim removed 1 base at V and 7 bases at J, leaving 0 bases unmatched. The CDR3 DNA sequence: TGTGCCAGCAGCTTAGGCGGGAGCGGGGAGCTGTTTTTT. Its protein product is CASSLGGSGELFF. Drawing the rest from reference TRBV7-2 and TRBJ2-2, the complete variable domain is GAGVSQSPSNKVTEKGKDVELRCDPISGHTALYWYRQSLGQGLEFLIYFQGNSAPDKSGLPSDRFSAERTGGSVSTLTIQRTQQEDSAVYLCASSLGGSGELFFGEGSRLTVL.